The entry that follows covers one TCR beta chain sequence. The count of this clone is one. It lacks a known antigen. No base quality information exists; no much larger clone differs at one position. The data are from a study of cytomegalovirus exposure and HLA in healthy donors (dated by TCRdb to between 2016 and 2019). Regarding the complete study: An earlier analysis of some 600 of the donors reported approximately 280 Gb of sequence data and 117 million unique TCR beta sequences obtained from approximately 180 million T cells. About 320 gigabases of sequencing data and some 85 million unique TCR sequences were included in an early release covering 500 to 750 HLA-typed donors. The genetic ancestry cluster associated with self-reported Caucasian donors included roughly four fifths of the roughly 360 genotyped donors. The study was designed to test whether signatures of past pathogen exposure could be identified by cataloging public T cell receptors. The study used immunosequencing to profile the T cell repertoires of several hundred subjects and linked those repertoires to cytomegalovirus serostatus. A separate validation cohort of approximately 120 different subjects was used in addition to the approximately 700-subject first cohort. To predict cytomegalovirus infection status, the study brought together high-throughput TCR immunosequencing, statistical association of individual TCRs with disease status, and machine learning. A later analysis re-analyzed previously published TCR beta repertoires from 660 or so donors and added high-resolution HLA genotyping to study TCR occurrence patterns. The later analysis used no new phenotypic data to find candidate immune exposures, relying instead on TCR beta sequences and their occurrence across donors. In an earlier analysis of a few hundred of the donors, high-throughput TCR beta sequencing was used to judge whether each TCR beta V gene segment behaved as functional or pseudogenic. Alongside the repertoire data, information on donor age, sex, ethnicity and CMV serostatus was compiled. In a later genetic analysis, genome-wide SNP genotypes for 398 of the 666 donors were used, and that subset was treated as a discovery cohort. Every repertoire in the discovery cohort had been generated on one and the same sequencing platform. Both class I and class II loci were covered by HLA typing, at four-digit resolution. Typing coverage varied by locus: roughly 629-630 donors for A, B, C, DRB1 and DQB1; 500 to 550 for DQA1; around 570 for DPA1; 450 to 480 for DPB1. About 5 DR-DQ haplotypes were handled as single units for association and clustering, since linkage in the cohort was strong. On average, roughly 250,000 unique TCR beta nucleotide sequences were sequenced per donor among some 420 genotyped donors of the cohort, with roughly 18% of those sequences being non-productive. General conclusions and limits of the study: According to a later genetic analysis, donors in an Asian-associated ancestry cluster had fewer N-insertions in productive TCRs than the approximately 650-donor mean. Roughly uniform sequencing depth across donors was assumed in presence/absence analyses, although this assumption may not hold. In a later analysis, TCR association rates were found to vary across HLA loci, with the most associated TCRs seen for DRB1 alleles and the fewest for HLA-C alleles. In vitro tests confirmed that a few of the cytomegalovirus-associated TCR beta chains recognize cytomegalovirus antigens. Because counts were too low, around 18 rarely observed V segments, including chromosome 9 orphons, were left out of the earlier analysis of several hundred of the donors. Linkage disequilibrium might explain the correlated functional status among segregating V segments, but an unknown experimental factor could not be ruled out. While some public TCRs were present in many individuals, most TCR sequences turned up only very rarely across donors. The study gave a list of some 150 TCR beta chains associated with cytomegalovirus. The authors suggested that the approach could potentially be generalized to other disease states and immunological phenotypes. In a later analysis, some 18,000 TCR beta sequences were associated with specific HLA alleles at a false discovery rate of 0.05. Only TCR beta chains were sequenced in this cohort, and the absence of alpha or paired-chain data limited detectable features. Most CMV-associated TCR beta chains appeared to be HLA-restricted in a later analysis, and the HLA associations seemed to be driven largely by CMV exposure. Several of the top co-occurrence clusters appeared to be linked to parvovirus B19, influenza, CMV and Epstein-Barr virus, according to a later analysis. A further reported finding was that TCR beta sequences accurately predicted the HLA-A and HLA-B alleles for most subjects in the first cohort. For the cohort, immune exposure information was limited to CMV serostatus. Because HLA typing was missing for some donors at each locus, association tests included only the typed subset. The classifier was reported to diagnose cytomegalovirus status with high specificity and sensitivity in both the original and validation cohorts. When HLA alleles, especially DR and DQ, strongly co-occurred, attributing TCR associations to individual alleles was difficult. The sequencing pipeline was judged likely to have produced a cluster of highly shared sequence variants as a technical artifact. V-gene and J-gene trimming of TCR beta chains was associated with a missense DCLRE1C variant in a later genetic analysis, and the association was replicated in an independent cohort. Some IMGT-functional V segments, including TRBV6-2 and TRBV6-3, could not be distinguished by the 87-base-pair reads and were therefore excluded. In an earlier analysis of 587 of the donors, most TCR beta V segments appeared in productive rearrangements about 87% or about 30% of the time, broadly matching IMGT annotations. In a later analysis, HLA-associated TCR beta chains were found to be more clonally expanded and to have lower generation probabilities than equally common non-associated chains.

The CDR3 holds 15 amino acids from the cysteine to the phenylalanine. Here the CDR3 DNA is all that survives: 45 bases in frame from base 1. V ends up 6 bases short and J 5 bases short, with an unmatched junction base count of 11. For CDR1 and CDR2, the germline V gene (reference sequence) lists MNHNY and SVGAGI. The cohort consisted of 650 to 700 healthy bone marrow donors. At the time of sampling, all cohort members were nominally healthy, though unrecorded immune exposures were likely present. The donor was CMV seronegative and was included in the group of under 450 seronegative cohort members. A peripheral blood sample was provided by each donor, and peripheral blood mononuclear cells were used for TCR beta sequencing. The Qiagen DNeasy Blood Extraction Kit was used to extract genomic DNA from the blood cell samples. Libraries were built with the immunoSEQ multiplex PCR assay. The multiplex PCR relied on a mix of 60 forward primers for TCR Vbeta segments and 13 reverse primers for TCR Jbeta segments. Amplification of the CDR3 region of rearranged TCR beta genes was performed with a multiplex PCR assay on genomic DNA. The amplified TCR beta libraries were sequenced on the Illumina HiSeq System as 87-base-pair reads. Per the original workflow: A later analysis counted about 80 million unique TCR beta chains across the 550 to 750 repertoires, and approximately 11 million of these chains were shared by at least two donors. A nearest-neighbor algorithm error-corrected the raw reads and collapsed the reads into unique sequences, merging closely related sequences to remove PCR and sequencing errors. Alignment of CDR3 sequences to IMGT reference sequences was used to assign V, D and J gene segments. For a sequence to be retained, a match of at least six nucleotides to both a V gene segment and a J gene segment was required. A rearrangement counted as productive if the CDR3 had no stop codons and remained in frame with V and J, and every other rearrangement counted as non-productive. CDR3 was defined according to IMGT convention as the region running from the second conserved V-encoded cysteine to the conserved J-encoded phenylalanine. In an earlier analysis of around 640 of the donors, sequences lacking an unambiguous match to a single V gene segment were excluded. An earlier analysis of approximately 590 of the donors called V segments functional above 56.7% productive rearrangements and segregating when the between-donor standard deviation exceeded 5%. A statistical classification framework was built to diagnose cytomegalovirus status from the catalog of TCR beta chain sequences. In a later analysis, V and J genes were assigned by comparing TCR nucleotide sequences against IMGT/GENE-DB human TR gene sequences. The TCRdist pipeline was used in a later analysis to assign CDR3 sequences and most-parsimonious VDJ recombination scenarios. In a later analysis, every TCR beta chain was defined by the combination of its CDR3 amino acid sequence and its V-gene family, and reads without a unique V-gene family were dropped. A later analysis removed roughly 590 highly shared, low-generation-probability nucleotide sequences to deal with suspected cross-contamination and a sequencing artifact. In a later analysis, a clonal expansion index was calculated for each public chain from normalized within-repertoire ranks of inferred template counts. In a later analysis, generation probabilities were computed using a VDJ recombination model fitted to out-of-frame rearrangements, and the results were checked against IGoR. A later analysis scored TCR-TCR, TCR-HLA and TCR-CMV co-occurrence with hypergeometric tests, applying a repertoire-size bias correction to TCR pairs. In a later analysis, false discovery rates were estimated by permuting HLA or CMV assignments 20 times. A later analysis grouped co-occurring TCRs with DBSCAN, adding TCRdist sequence similarity when clustering within HLA-allele-positive subsets. Co-occurrence clustering excluded repertoires with fewer than 30,000 or more than 120,000 public chains, plus five with anomalous nucleotide sharing. TCRdb mirrors the immuneACCESS table, restricted to in-frame sequences. Some clones are absent from its copies; in checked studies, under half trace to an unresolved V gene, and the reason for the others is unknown. The V and J calls and clone size are taken from that table; D and trimming were inferred from the DNA. Recorded for this sample are over 150,000 clones; roughly 74% of them occurred a single time. The ten largest clones take up about 2.7% of the sample.

This TCR was recovered from a man aged 18-30 years in good health and CMV-seronegative. The chain was built from TRBV6-6 and TRBJ2-5; TRBD2 agrees with 8 junctional bases. Sequenced input: PBMCs. This receptor has the CDR3 CASSLSGGTGETQYF. The nucleotide sequence reads as follows: TGTGCCAGCAGCTTGAGCGGGGGAACCGGGGAGACCCAGTACTTC.